Here is one TCR beta chain with its context. Antigen specificity is unknown. CDR3 size: 15 residues. V lost 7 bases to trimming and J lost 1 base; unmatched junction nucleotides: 5. This record belongs to a study of identical twins. General observations from the study: Abundant cord blood beta clonotypes carried fewer insertions; memory repertoires showed none.

MiXCR, run by TCRdb on the 5' RACE reads, gives a single entry per CDR3 protein. The sample yields about 530,000 distinct CDR3 sequences, around 24% seen once. These sequences were also reported in another study, on yellow fever vaccine responses in identical twins.

The chain joins TRBV12-3 or TRBV12-4 to TRBJ2-2, with 8 bases identical to TRBD2. This receptor was identified in a woman younger than 30 in good health. Sequencing input: CD4+ T cells sorted from blood. The CDR3 spells CASIRAGVNTGELFF. The CDR3 DNA reads as TGTGCCAGCATTAGAGCGGGAGTGAACACCGGGGAGCTGTTTTTT.